Shown below are 14 T cell receptor beta chains from a single sample sequenced in a study of read filtering for tumor transcriptome and immune sequencing. The library was built from roughly 400 ng RNA with molecular barcoded adaptors for alpha/delta and beta/gamma chains. TCRdb re-called the reads with MiXCR, one entry per CDR3 protein. There are roughly 60,000 distinct CDR3 sequences in the sample; 20% to 25% occur only once, and about a sixth lies in the top ten. Material for sequencing was a population of CD138-negative cells sorted from bone marrow. The receptors come from a donor at least 40 years old with multiple myeloma.

V is TRBV29-1 and J is TRBJ2-5; 7 bases are shared with TRBD2. The CDR3 is made up of 11 amino acids. Germline CDR1 reads SQVTM; CDR2 reads ANQGSEA. Trimming removed 6 bases from V and 4 bases from J; junction bases left unmatched: 2. The CDR3 sequence is CSVREGETQYF. CDR3 coding DNA: TGCAGCGTCAGGGAGGGAGAGACCCAGTACTTC.

V usage is TRBV12-3 or TRBV12-4 and J usage is TRBJ2-7, with D uncertain. The CDR3 is 14 amino acids. Trimming left V 2 bases short and J 1 base short, with 9 bases between. The CDR3 reads CASSLRSSSYEQYF. In DNA, the CDR3 is TGTGCCAGCAGTTTAAGAAGCAGTTCCTACGAGCAGTACTTC.

This clonotype was found many times. The chain joins TRBV7-3 to TRBJ2-2; 11 positions match TRBD2. The V and J ends lost 5 bases and 5 bases, in that order; junction bases with no gene match: 13. Germline V lookup: CDR1 SGHTA, CDR2 FQGTGA. The CDR3 has 18 amino acids. CDR3 sequence (DNA): TGTGCCAGCAGCACAAGGGCTAGCGGGGGGCCGGTGACCGGGGAGCTGTTTTTT. This gives the protein CASSTRASGGPVTGELFF.

The table lists this clonotype with many counts. The chain combines TRBV7-9 with TRBJ2-7, with TRBD1 matching over 9 bases. Germline loops: CDR1 SEHNR, CDR2 FQNEAQ (reference sequence). J lost 2 bases, V lost 1 base, and 3 bases had no gene match. The CDR3 has 15 amino acids. The CDR3 reads CASSLGGTGPYEQYF. As DNA, the CDR3 is TGTGCCAGCAGCTTAGGGGGGACAGGGCCCTACGAGCAGTACTTC.

About this clonotype itself: A much more abundant neighbour one base away suggests this may be a read error. The chain joins TRBV11-2 to TRBJ2-3; D possibly corresponds to TRBD2 (5 bases). Germline loops: CDR1 SGHAT, CDR2 FQNNGV. The CDR3 totals 18 residues. CDR3 DNA: TGTGCCAGCAGCTCTAACCGGCTCAGCGGAGTTTACACATATACGCAGTATTTT. It translates to CASSSNRLSGVYTYTQYF.

This clonotype was seen only a few times. This chain connects TRBV10-3 to TRBJ1-1; a possible D gene is TRBD1 (6 bases). The germline V gene encodes CDR1 ENHRY and CDR2 SYGVKD. Trimming took off 6 bases at V and 1 base at J, with 12 bases between the two ends. The CDR3 is 14 amino acids. This CDR3 reads CAISAGEWNTEAFF. The CDR3, as DNA: TGTGCCATCAGCGCAGGGGAATGGAACACTGAAGCTTTCTTT.

This clonotype was detected many times. The genes are TRBV14 and TRBJ2-2, with 8 bases identical to TRBD2. CDR1 and CDR2 from the germline V gene are SGHDN and FVKESK. The trim removed 6 bases at V and 5 bases at J, leaving 5 bases unmatched. This CDR3 has 14 residues. The DNA for the CDR3 is TGTGCCAGCAGGATAGCGGGACCGACCGGGGAGCTGTTTTTT. This encodes CASRIAGPTGELFF.

Note on this clonotype: This may be a read error, as it is one base from a much larger clone. This chain uses TRBV11-3 with TRBJ1-6; tentatively, D is TRBD1 (5 bases). V lost 5 bases to trimming and J lost 7 bases, with 15 bases between them. The CDR3 extends over 15 amino acids. The germline gives CDR1 SGHNT, CDR2 YENEEA. CDR3 in amino acids: CASSLLQGGNSPLHF. The CDR3 bases are TGTGCCAGCAGCCTTTTGCAGGGCGGGAATTCACCCCTCCACTTT.

This chain joins TRBV5-1 and TRBJ2-7; D might be TRBD1 (6 bases). V was clipped by 3 bases and J by 3 bases, with 10 bases between them. The CDR3 runs to 13 residues. CDR1 SGHRS and CDR2 YFSETQ come from the germline V gene. The CDR3 coding sequence is TGCGCCAGCAGCTCGCTACAGGGCTACGAGCAGTACTTC. Encoded protein: CASSSLQGYEQYF.

This clonotype was found many times. The chain joins TRBV5-4 to TRBJ2-1; the D gene is possibly TRBD2 (6 bases). Germline V gene lookup returns CDR1 SGHNT and CDR2 YYREEE (reference sequence). The CDR3 runs to 15 residues. Between the trimmed V and J ends, which lost 4 bases and 7 bases, there was a span of 18 bases. This CDR3 reads CASSPGPGEENEQFF. The CDR3 DNA reads as TGTGCCAGCAGCCCAGGGCCGGGAGAGGAGAATGAGCAGTTCTTC.

In this sample, this clonotype turned up many times. The chain recombines TRBV29-1 with TRBJ2-7; TRBD1 agrees at 8 bases. The CDR3 has 13 residues. Germline trimming cut 7 bases from V and 2 bases from J; bases unmatched to any gene: 7. Germline lookup yields CDR1 SQVTM and CDR2 ANQGSEA. The CDR3 sequence: CSARTGNPYEQYF. For the CDR3, the DNA is TGCAGCGCCCGGACAGGGAATCCCTACGAGCAGTACTTC.

Points on this clonotype: Since a far larger clone is one base different, this is likely a read error. This chain joins TRBV7-9 and TRBJ2-1; D is possibly TRBD1 or TRBD2 (6 bases each). The length of the CDR3 is 15 residues. The ends were cut back, 3 bases at V and 2 bases at J, with 11 bases in the middle. CDR1 and CDR2 from the germline V gene are SEHNR and FQNEAQ (reference sequence). The CDR3 protein is CASSFGGRAYNEQFF. The CDR3 DNA reads as TGTGCCAGCAGCTTCGGGGGCAGGGCCTACAATGAGCAGTTCTTC.

This clonotype was counted ten times or more. This rearrangement joins TRBV2 to TRBJ2-5; 9 bases match TRBD1. The CDR3 runs 14 residues. Per germline, CDR1 SNHLY and CDR2 FYNNEI. J gave up 4 bases and V 10 bases, and 10 bases lay outside the gene matches. DNA for the CDR3: TGTGCCACCCTCCAGGACAGGGGCGGAGAGACCCAGTACTTC. It yields the protein CATLQDRGGETQYF.

This clonotype has just a few counts. The chain links TRBV6-9 to TRBJ1-4; D is unclear. This CDR3 spans 10 amino acids. V was cut by 5 bases and J by 5 bases, with 0 bases left in between. Germline CDR1 is MNHGY and CDR2 is SVAAGI. CDR3 in DNA: TGTGCCAGCAGTAATGAAAAACTGTTTTTT. Translation gives CASSNEKLFF.